Shown below are 10 T cell receptor beta chains from a single sample sequenced in a study of T cell responses to AZD1222 COVID-19 vaccine. Assay used: immunoSEQ multiplex PCR; TCRdb lists only in-frame clones, some missing. In the table there are under 150,000 clones, around nine tenths of which are singletons. Sequencing used peripheral blood, obtained on day 0 of MenACWY control vaccination. The receptors derive from an adult in good health.

The gene calls are TRBV19 and TRBJ2-1; 9 nucleotides line up with TRBD2. CDR1 LNHDA and CDR2 SQIVND come from the germline V gene (reference sequence). This CDR3 spans 17 amino acids. Losses at the gene ends were 5 bases for V and 7 bases for J; bases not matched to a gene: 15. CDR3 loop: CASSLRASGVTLNEQFF. As DNA, the CDR3 is TGTGCCAGTAGTCTCCGCGCTAGCGGGGTGACTTTGAATGAGCAGTTCTTC.

The chain couples TRBV11-2 to TRBJ1-4; 7 bases match TRBD1. CDR1 and CDR2 from the germline V gene are SGHAT and FQNNGV. The CDR3 sequence is 17 residues long. V shed 5 bases and J 6 bases; nucleotides not matched to a gene: 15. CDR3 amino acids: CASSLGRGRAPYEKLFF. DNA of the CDR3: TGTGCCAGCAGCCTCGGGAGGGGGCGGGCTCCTTATGAAAAACTGTTTTTT.

The chain links TRBV7-8 to TRBJ1-4, with 7 bases aligning to TRBD1. The CDR3 is 14 residues long. J was trimmed by 4 bases and V by 5 bases; bases with no gene match: 4. CDR1 and CDR2 from the germline V gene are SGHVS and FQNEAQ. The CDR3 DNA is TGTGCCAGCAGCCGGGACAGCCATAATGAAAAACTGTTTTTT. Amino acids: CASSRDSHNEKLFF.

The rearrangement links TRBV7-8 to TRBJ2-1, with D possibly TRBD2 on 5 matching bases. The V end was cut by 5 bases, the J end by 8 bases, with 7 bases between. There are 11 residues in the CDR3. Germline V gene sequence: CDR1 SGHVS, CDR2 FQNEAQ. The CDR3 loop reads CASSRGYEQFF. The CDR3 nucleotides are TGTGCCAGCAGCCGGGGTTATGAGCAGTTCTTC. Filled out from reference TRBV7-8 and TRBJ2-1, the complete variable domain reads GAGVSQSPRYKVAKRGQDVALRCDPISGHVSLFWYQQALGQGPEFLTYFQNEAQLDKSGLPSDRFFAERPEGSVSTLKIQRTQQEDSAVYLCASSRGYEQFFGPGTRLTVL.

V gene TRBV3-1 (or the pseudogene TRBV3-2) combines with J gene TRBJ1-3; 9 nucleotides match TRBD1. Germline V gives CDR1 LGHDT, CDR2 YNNKEL (reference sequence). The V segment lost 4 bases and the J segment 0 bases; nucleotides outside the gene matches: 4. The CDR3 has 16 residues. The CDR3 DNA reads as TGTGCCAGCAGCCGCCAGACAGGGGGCTCTGGAAACACCATATATTTT. Translation: CASSRQTGGSGNTIYF.

The genes are TRBV30 and TRBJ2-5; a possible D gene is TRBD1 (6 bases). CDR3 length equals 12 residues. The V gene lost 2 bases and the J gene lost 6 bases, with 10 bases spanning the gap. Germline CDR1 GTSNPN, CDR2 SVGIG (reference sequence). The DNA for the CDR3 is TGTGCCTGGAGTCTGGGGGCTAAGACCCAGTACTTC. Translated, it gives CAWSLGAKTQYF.

The chain links TRBV21-1 to TRBJ1-5. TRBV21-1 is a documented pseudogene. The length of the CDR3 is 18 residues. The CDR3 DNA sequence: TGTGCCAGCAGCAAAGAGGGCAGCGAGGGTAAATGCAATCAGCCCCAGCATTTT. Translated, it gives CASSKEGSEGKCNQPQHF.

The chain is built from TRBV2 and TRBJ1-4; tentatively, D is TRBD1 (6 bases). This CDR3 comprises 15 residues. The V gene lost 5 bases and the J gene lost 11 bases, with 21 bases spanning the gap. Looked up from germline, CDR1 is SNHLY and CDR2 is FYNNEI. The chain's CDR3 is CASSTMDSMSSKLFF. In DNA form, the CDR3 reads TGTGCCAGCAGTACTATGGACAGCATGTCGTCGAAACTGTTTTTT.

The chain has TRBV10-1 and TRBJ2-2; D is possibly TRBD1 (5 bases). V shed 8 bases and J shed 3 bases, with 13 bases lying between them. The CDR3 sequence is 14 residues long. CDR1 WNHNN and CDR2 SYGVQD come from the germline V gene (reference sequence). CDR3 amino acids: CASQKGQDTGELFF. CDR3 DNA sequence: TGCGCCAGCCAAAAAGGACAAGACACCGGGGAGCTGTTTTTT.

This chain joins TRBV9 and TRBJ2-7; maybe TRBD1 (6 bases). The CDR3 consists of 15 residues. In germline, CDR1 is SGDLS, CDR2 YYNGEE. V shed 0 bases and J shed 0 bases, with 10 bases lying between them. CDR3 sequence (DNA): TGTGCCAGCAGCGTAGGACAGGATAACTCCTACGAGCAGTACTTC. It specifies CASSVGQDNSYEQYF.